The rows below give T cell receptor beta chains drawn from one sample of a study of T cells after yellow fever vaccination. MiXCR, run by TCRdb on the 5' RACE reads, gives a single entry per CDR3 protein. This sample has tens of thousands of distinct CDR3 sequences, with less than 4% found just once. Sample: PBMCs, either bulk or a sorted T-cell subset (CD4+, CD8+, memory, or dextramer-sorted; not recorded which), taken about 41 days after the first yellow fever vaccination. These receptors originate from a man aged 18 to 29 who received the YFV17D yellow fever vaccine. CDR3s include the opening cysteine and the closing phenylalanine or tryptophan. D genes are given only for firm matches. Each size is how often the clone was seen (once, few, many) or a class if it is expanded.

V	size	D	J	CDR3	DNA
TRBV20-1	many	.	TRBJ1-2	CSAKRGAYGYTF	TGCAGTGCTAAGAGGGGGGCCTATGGCTACACCTTC
TRBV5-1	medium-sized	TRBD2	TRBJ2-1	CASSLATSGEEQFF	TGCGCCAGCAGCTTGGCAACTAGCGGGGAAGAGCAGTTCTTC
TRBV7-8	many	TRBD2	TRBJ2-3	CASSSLQIAGGSDTQYF	TGTGCCAGCAGCTCTCTCCAGATAGCGGGGGGGAGTGATACGCAGTATTTT
TRBV5-6	many	.	TRBJ1-5	CASSLGAGWRQPQHF	TGTGCCAGCAGCTTGGGAGCAGGTTGGAGACAGCCCCAGCATTTT
TRBV5-1	many	.	TRBJ2-1	CASSLLLRTLSYNEQFF	TGCGCCAGCAGCTTGTTACTACGGACTCTCTCCTACAATGAGCAGTTCTTC
TRBV7-6	many	.	TRBJ1-1	CASSLDRYTEAFF	TGTGCCAGCAGCTTAGACCGATACACTGAAGCTTTCTTT
TRBV20-1	many	.	TRBJ2-3	CSGGRTDTQYF	TGCAGTGGGGGTCGTACAGATACGCAGTATTTT
TRBV24-1	many	TRBD1	TRBJ2-5	CATSDRTGYQETQYF	TGTGCCACCAGTGATCGGACAGGGTACCAAGAGACCCAGTACTTC
TRBV5-4	many	.	TRBJ1-6	CASSLGQIYNSPLHF	TGTGCCAGCAGCTTGGGTCAGATTTATAATTCACCCCTCCACTTT
TRBV5-1	many	.	TRBJ1-4	CASSLVSPSTNEKLFF	TGCGCCAGCAGCTTGGTCAGTCCTTCAACTAATGAAAAACTGTTTTTT